This T cell receptor (beta chain) is drawn from a study of blood T cell repertoires in COVID-19. About the study: Sources were T cells, B-cell-depleted T cells, or PBMCs; the material itself was cDNA or gDNA.

Germline V gene data show CDR1 as MNHEY and CDR2 as SMNVEV (reference sequence). The J segment lost 10 bases and the V segment lost 7 bases, leaving 9 bases of the junction unmatched. The CDR3 runs to 14 residues. Participants were aged 18 to 89 years from about two dozen US areas. Assignment of participants to cohorts was predicated upon participant-reported clinical history. Original analysis: Researchers report that nucleated cell counts were estimated from reference gene primer amplification. Repertoires were generated with immunoSEQ multiplex PCR, while TCRdb's copy carries only in-frame clones and drops some. V and J calls and clone size are given by that table; D and trimming were obtained from the DNA. The sample yields approximately 210,000 clones, roughly 77% seen once.

This sequence originates from a woman aged 50 to 65 with acute COVID-19. This rearrangement joins TRBV27 to TRBJ1-4, with 10 bases that match TRBD1. Sequencing input: PBMCs or T cells enriched from blood (not recorded which). The CDR3 DNA is TGTGCCAGCACCCCGACAGGGGGCGGTGGAAAACTGTTTTTT. This gives the protein CASTPTGGGGKLFF.